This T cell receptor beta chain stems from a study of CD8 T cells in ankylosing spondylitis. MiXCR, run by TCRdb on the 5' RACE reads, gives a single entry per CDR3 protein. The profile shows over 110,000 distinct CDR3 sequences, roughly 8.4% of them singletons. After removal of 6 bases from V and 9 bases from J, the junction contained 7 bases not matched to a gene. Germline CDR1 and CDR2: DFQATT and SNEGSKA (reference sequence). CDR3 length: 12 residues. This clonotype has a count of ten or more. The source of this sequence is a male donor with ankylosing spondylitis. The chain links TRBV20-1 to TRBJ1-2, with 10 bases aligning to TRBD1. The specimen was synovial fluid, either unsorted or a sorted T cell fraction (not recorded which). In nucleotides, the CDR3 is TGCAGTGCCATGTGGGACAGGGGAAGCTACACCTTC. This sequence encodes CSAMWDRGSYTF.